Shown below are 21 T cell receptor beta chains from a single sample sequenced in a study of response to subunit inactivated influenza vaccine. TCRdb re-analysed the RT-PCR reads in MiXCR, keeping a single row per CDR3 protein. The table has hundreds of thousands of distinct CDR3 sequences, roughly 13% seen once. Source: PBMCs from blood, taken 45 days after vaccination. These receptors came from a man over 45 who received an inactivated influenza vaccine.

The V and J genes are TRBV18 and TRBJ2-5; TRBD1 might be the D (6 bases). This CDR3 has 16 amino acids. Trimming took 0 bases from V and 4 from J, leaving 15 bases between them. CDR1 and CDR2 from the germline V gene are KGHSH and LQKENI. CDR3 bases: TGTGCCAGCTCACCACCTACACAGGGTAGGAGAGAGACCCAGTACTTC. This sequence encodes CASSPPTQGRRETQYF.

This chain uses TRBV4-1 with TRBJ2-7, with D possibly being TRBD1 (6 bases). Germline-derived CDR1 and CDR2 are MGHRA and YSYEKL. CDR3 length equals 13 residues. Trimming took off 3 bases at V and 4 bases at J, with 10 bases between the two ends. The CDR3 region has the DNA TGCGCCAGCAGCCAGAATCAGGGGTACGAGCAGTACTTC. Its translation: CASSQNQGYEQYF.

The V call is TRBV7-9, the J call TRBJ2-3, with TRBD2 matching over 12 bases. Trimming took 5 bases from V and 2 from J; bases not matched to a gene: 5. The CDR3 has 16 amino acids. Germline CDR1 and CDR2: SEHNR and FQNEAQ (reference sequence). CDR3 coding DNA: TGTGCCAGCAGCAGACTAGCGGGGGTCATCACAGATACGCAGTATTTT. Translated: CASSRLAGVITDTQYF.

Only a few counts were recorded for this clonotype. V is TRBV20-1 and J is TRBJ2-2; TRBD1 aligns across 7 bases. J gave up 5 bases and V 4 bases, and 7 bases lay outside the gene matches. Germline V gene data show CDR1 as DFQATT and CDR2 as SNEGSKA (reference sequence). The CDR3 runs 14 residues. CDR3 sequence (DNA): TGCAGTGCTAAAGCGACAGGGTTGACCGGGGAGCTGTTTTTT. It encodes CSAKATGLTGELFF.

The chain links TRBV30 to TRBJ2-1; D remains ambiguous. CDR3 length equals 14 residues. Germline CDR1 and CDR2: GTSNPN and SVGIG (reference sequence). V shed 0 bases and J shed 1 base, with 7 bases lying between them. For the CDR3, the DNA is TGTGCCTGGAGTGTAAGCAGGTCCTACAATGAGCAGTTCTTC. The encoded protein is CAWSVSRSYNEQFF.

The rearrangement joins TRBV6-1 to TRBJ1-1, with D maybe TRBD1 (6 bases). The V gene's germline CDR1 is MNHNS and CDR2 SASEGT. Trimming pared 11 bases from V and 0 bases from J, leaving 13 bases between. This CDR3 has 13 amino acids. The CDR3 DNA reads as TGTGCCTTCCCTGGGGGCCTGAACACTGAAGCTTTCTTT. This codes for CAFPGGLNTEAFF.

This clonotype was counted at least ten times. V usage is TRBV20-1 and J usage is TRBJ2-1; TRBD1 might be the D (6 bases). The length of the CDR3 is 13 residues. V gave up 4 bases and J gave up 5 bases, with 12 bases separating them. The germline gives CDR1 DFQATT, CDR2 SNEGSKA (reference sequence). This CDR3 reads CSAKKGQDNEQFF. The CDR3 DNA is TGCAGTGCTAAAAAGGGACAAGACAATGAGCAGTTCTTC.

This clonotype was seen a few times. V and J are TRBV15 and TRBJ2-1; no firm D call. CDR3 length: 15 residues. Germline V gene data show CDR1 as LNHNV and CDR2 as YYDKDF (reference sequence). Trimming pared 0 bases from V and 8 bases from J, leaving 14 bases between. CDR3 protein: CATSREEENFYEQFF. In nucleotides, the CDR3 is TGTGCCACCAGCAGAGAGGAAGAAAACTTCTATGAGCAGTTCTTC. Complete variable domain (other parts from reference TRBV15 and TRBJ2-1): DAMVIQNPRYQVTQFGKPVTLSCSQTLNHNVMYWYQQKSSQAPKLLFHYYDKDFNNEADTPDNFQSRRPNTSFCFLDIRSPGLGDTAMYLCATSREEENFYEQFFGPGTRLTVL.

The chain is built from TRBV27 and TRBJ2-5; either TRBD1 or TRBD2 may fit D (5 bases each). The CDR3 contains 17 residues. V was pared by 5 bases and J by 1 base, with 20 bases between. Germline lookup yields CDR1 MNHEY and CDR2 SMNVEV (reference sequence). CDR3 coding DNA: TGTGCCAGCAGTCCACCAGTCCCGGGACGGGTCCAAGAGACCCAGTACTTC. Translated: CASSPPVPGRVQETQYF.

This clonotype was counted at least ten times. DNA for the CDR3: TGTGCCAGCAGTTACAGACTGACCGACTTAAACTATGGCTACACCTTC. Protein: CASSYRLTDLNYGYTF. This chain joins TRBV6-5 and TRBJ1-2; D is uncertain. Trimming removed 2 bases at V and 2 bases at J, with 15 bases between. The CDR3 has 16 amino acids. Germline loops: CDR1 MNHEY, CDR2 SVGAGI.

The chain recombines TRBV12-3 or TRBV12-4 with TRBJ2-4, with TRBD1 identical over 8 bases. CDR3 length: 13 residues. With 5 bases clipped from V and 12 bases from J, the junction kept 9 bases outside the gene matches. CDR3 residues: CASSPGQEISQYF. Written as DNA, the CDR3 is TGTGCCAGCAGTCCGGGACAGGAGATATCTCAGTACTTC.

The V and J genes are TRBV12-3 or TRBV12-4 and TRBJ1-1, with 7 positions matching TRBD1. With 0 bases clipped from V and 7 bases from J, the junction kept 5 bases outside the gene matches. The CDR3 has 14 amino acids. Written as DNA, the CDR3 is TGTGCCAGCAGTTTAGCTGGGACAGCCCTTGAAGCTTTCTTT. This sequence encodes CASSLAGTALEAFF.

The V and J genes are TRBV29-1 and TRBJ2-5; the D is unclear. Germline-derived CDR1 and CDR2 are SQVTM and ANQGSEA. The CDR3 covers 11 residues. V shed 5 bases and J shed 9 bases, with 13 bases lying between them. The CDR3 here is CSVTVGEAQYF. DNA of the CDR3: TGCAGCGTTACAGTGGGTGAGGCCCAGTACTTC.

In DNA, the CDR3 is TGCGCCAGCAGCGCCGGACAAGGGACGGGAAAACTGTTTTTT. As protein: CASSAGQGTGKLFF. J is TRBJ1-4 and V is TRBV5-1, with D tentatively TRBD1 (5 bases). The CDR3 has 14 residues. The germline V gene has CDR1 SGHRS and CDR2 YFSETQ. V lost 4 bases and J 10 bases, leaving 17 bases between the germline ends.

V is TRBV29-1 and J is TRBJ2-3, with TRBD2 matching 7 bases. CDR1 and CDR2 from the germline V gene are SQVTM and ANQGSEA. V lost 2 bases, J lost 4 bases, and 9 bases stayed unmatched. The CDR3 extends over 15 amino acids. CDR3 residues: CSVEPPAGDPDTQYF. In DNA form, the CDR3 reads TGCAGCGTTGAACCCCCGGCGGGAGACCCAGATACGCAGTATTTT.

The rearrangement uses TRBV5-1 and TRBJ2-3; tentatively, D is TRBD1 (6 bases). V shed 4 bases and J shed 2 bases, with 14 bases lying between them. The CDR3 loop spans 15 amino acids. CDR1 and CDR2 (germline): SGHRS, YFSETQ. The CDR3 coding sequence is TGCGCCAGCAGCGCCGACAGGCGTTTCACAGATACGCAGTATTTT. As protein: CASSADRRFTDTQYF.

This clonotype was detected only a few times. The V and J genes are TRBV4-1 and TRBJ2-3; 8 nucleotides agree with TRBD1. This CDR3 comprises 16 residues. The ends lost 1 base at V and 4 bases at J; junction bases unmatched: 7. The germline CDR1 and CDR2 sequences are MGHRA and YSYEKL. CDR3 sequence: CASSQVRTGPADTQYF. The CDR3 coding sequence is TGCGCCAGCAGCCAAGTTCGGACAGGGCCCGCAGATACGCAGTATTTT.

The J gene is TRBJ2-1, the V gene TRBV3-1; TRBD1 is a possible D gene (5 bases). The length of the CDR3 is 14 residues. CDR1 is LGHDT, CDR2 YNNKEL, per germline (reference sequence). Trimming took 1 base from V and 4 from J, leaving 8 bases between them. The CDR3 here is CASSQVGAYNEQFF. The CDR3 bases are TGTGCCAGCAGCCAAGTAGGGGCGTACAATGAGCAGTTCTTC.

The chain combines TRBV5-1 with TRBJ1-1; D call uncertain. V lost 6 bases and J 1 base, leaving 13 bases between the germline ends. The CDR3 is 14 amino acids. Germline V gene lookup returns CDR1 SGHRS and CDR2 YFSETQ. The CDR3 DNA is TGCGCCAGCACCCACATCGGAGAGAACACTGAAGCTTTCTTT. Translating gives CASTHIGENTEAFF.

The V and J genes are TRBV20-1 and TRBJ2-1; possible D gene TRBD2, 6 bases. CDR1 is DFQATT and CDR2 is SNEGSKA in the germline V gene (reference sequence). The CDR3 spans 15 residues. Trimming left V 1 base short and J 4 bases short, with 14 bases between. In DNA form, the CDR3 reads TGCAGTGCTAGAGGGATGGGCGGGATATACAATGAGCAGTTCTTC. As protein: CSARGMGGIYNEQFF.

The V and J genes are TRBV7-2 and TRBJ2-1; TRBD2 matches 9 bases. V was pared by 5 bases and J by 5 bases, with 4 bases of the junction left unmatched. There are 14 residues in the CDR3. The germline V gene encodes CDR1 SGHTA and CDR2 FQGNSA. The CDR3 sequence is CASSTRLADNEQFF. CDR3 DNA sequence: TGTGCCAGCAGCACCCGACTAGCGGACAATGAGCAGTTCTTC.